The rows below give T cell receptor beta chains drawn from one sample of a study of T cell responses to AZD1222 COVID-19 vaccine. Libraries were prepared by immunoSEQ multiplex PCR; TCRdb keeps only in-frame clonotypes and omits some of them. The sample has around 160,000 clones, 82% seen once. Source: peripheral blood, taken on day 0 of MenACWY control vaccination. The receptors come from an adult in good health. The CDR3 runs from the conserved cysteine through the conserved F or W.

CDR3	J	V
CASSLNGEGQFF	TRBJ2-1	TRBV10-1
CASSLVTGPRSYNSPLHF	TRBJ1-6	TRBV5-4
CASSMNLQGREKLFF	TRBJ1-4	TRBV19
CASRPTPAGGNYGYTF	TRBJ1-2	TRBV3-1/TRBV3-2
CATSRNREGYTF	TRBJ1-2	TRBV15
CSVAPWDRDLGANVLTF	TRBJ2-6	TRBV29-1
CASTPGGYGYTF	TRBJ1-2	TRBV6-5
CASSRDIRGAFF	TRBJ1-1	TRBV7-8
CAISSRTGTAYEQYF	TRBJ2-7	TRBV10-3
CASSLGGGYEQFF	TRBJ2-1	TRBV7-3
CSASRSQGGTEAFF	TRBJ1-1	TRBV20-1
CASTVPPRTNYTEAFF	TRBJ1-1	TRBV25-1
CASSPKGIETQYF	TRBJ2-5	TRBV5-4
CASTPWRAPRNEQFF	TRBJ2-1	TRBV13
CASSGGLFTEAFF	TRBJ1-1	TRBV9
CASSVRASSQPQHF	TRBJ1-5	TRBV2
CASSQRGDLDNQPQHF	TRBJ1-5	TRBV4-1
CASNAAFGSPLHF	TRBJ1-6	TRBV19
CASTKTISERTQYF	TRBJ2-5	TRBV2
CASSPGGRASGNTIYF	TRBJ1-3	TRBV13
CATSRDPGPTDTQYF	TRBJ2-3	TRBV15
CASSVAVNTEAFF	TRBJ1-1	TRBV9
CASRTGTGDEKLFF	TRBJ1-4	TRBV25-1
CASSQAFGTGGGDNSPLHF	TRBJ1-6	TRBV3-1/TRBV3-2
CASSPSSGGGYNEQFF	TRBJ2-1	TRBV5-1
CASSSGNNSPLHF	TRBJ1-6	TRBV28
CASSLISDQWAAYEQYF	TRBJ2-7	TRBV7-9